This T cell receptor beta chain emerged from a study of T cell clones after liver transplantation. As for the study in general: Liver transplant recipients had immunosuppression withdrawal attempted within 2 years. Whole-study findings and limits: A significant post-transplant drop in circulating graft-donor-reactive CD4 TCRbeta sequences occurred in most of the 8 subjects.

Remarks on this clone: What it binds is unknown.

Repertoires were generated with immunoSEQ multiplex PCR, while TCRdb's copy carries only in-frame clones and drops some. The repertoire has 25,000 to 35,000 clones, about 95% of them found once; the top ten carry 25% to 30%. The germline V gene encodes CDR1 SGHRS and CDR2 YFSETQ. The V and J ends lost 0 bases and 5 bases respectively, with 5 bases between them. The CDR3 sequence is 12 residues long. The chain uses TRBV5-1 and TRBJ2-5; no firm D call. Here the sequenced sample was CD8+ T cells from blood, taken 12 months after liver transplant. This clonotype originated in a human patient who received a liver transplant. Part of the T cells may come from the graft donor. CDR3 nucleotides: TGCGCCAGCAGCTTGGCCGGGGAGACCCAGTACTTC. Amino acid sequence: CASSLAGETQYF.